Listed here is a single T cell receptor (beta chain). Its antigen is as yet unknown. TCRdb passed the 5' RACE reads through MiXCR, listing each CDR3 protein once. Of some 440,000 distinct CDR3 sequences in the sample, roughly 25% were seen once. V dropped 0 bases and J dropped 3; count of bases not matched to a gene: 5. This CDR3 is 15 amino acids long. The germline V gene has CDR1 SGHRS and CDR2 YFSETQ. These data originate in a study of T-cell memory formation after mild COVID-19. Study-level points and caveats: Balance between CD4 and CD8 was seen in clones contracting day 15 to 85, and a CD4+ lean was seen in later expanders.

Sequenced: PBMCs or a T cell subset sorted from them (not recorded which). This TCR came from an adult woman who had mild COVID-19 (a few samples of this study predate the infection). Cell type and time point are not known. The chain uses TRBV5-1 and TRBJ2-7; 8 bases agree with TRBD1. The CDR3 is CASSLGTGSDYEQYF. The CDR3 coding sequence is TGCGCCAGCAGCTTGGGGACAGGGTCCGACTACGAGCAGTACTTC.